Listed below are T cell receptor beta chains from one sample, sequenced in a study of Graves' ophthalmopathy and Graves' hyperthyroidism. A single record per CDR3 protein comes from TCRdb applying MiXCR to the multiplex PCR reads. Of 600,000 to 700,000 distinct CDR3 sequences in the sample, over 40% were seen once. The sequenced sample was peripheral blood. The receptors stem from an adult man with Graves' ophthalmopathy. Each CDR3 is given with its conserved first and last residue. A D gene is named only where the DNA matches it firmly. The size field is filled for only some rows; it gives once, few, many or a size class.

CDR3aa: CAISYTGGGYTF; CDR3nt: TGTGCCATCAGTTACACGGGGGGGGGCTACACCTTC; v_gene: TRBV10-3; j_gene: TRBJ1-2; d_gene: -; abundance: -
CDR3aa: CSADHGQGGQPQHF; CDR3nt: TGCAGTGCCGACCACGGACAGGGCGGGCAGCCCCAGCATTTT; v_gene: TRBV20-1; j_gene: TRBJ1-5; d_gene: TRBD1; abundance: -
CDR3aa: CASSMGRGGHGELFF; CDR3nt: TGTGCCAGTAGTATGGGTCGTGGGGGTCACGGGGAGCTGTTTTTT; v_gene: TRBV19; j_gene: TRBJ2-2; d_gene: -; abundance: many
CDR3aa: CASSSTGGSGTEAFF; CDR3nt: TGTGCCAGCAGCTCAACAGGGGGCTCGGGGACTGAAGCTTTCTTT; v_gene: TRBV7-6; j_gene: TRBJ1-1; d_gene: TRBD1; abundance: many
CDR3aa: CASNRDSYNSPLHF; CDR3nt: TGTGCCAGCAACCGGGACAGCTATAATTCACCCCTCCACTTT; v_gene: TRBV5-5; j_gene: TRBJ1-6; d_gene: TRBD1; abundance: many
CDR3aa: CASSHQRGTGNTIYF; CDR3nt: TGCGCCAGCAGCCACCAAAGGGGGACTGGAAACACCATATATTTT; v_gene: TRBV4-3; j_gene: TRBJ1-3; d_gene: -; abundance: -
CDR3aa: CSASSYGRSGYEQYF; CDR3nt: TGCAGTGCCAGCAGTTACGGGCGGTCGGGGTACGAGCAGTACTTC; v_gene: TRBV20-1; j_gene: TRBJ2-7; d_gene: -; abundance: -
CDR3aa: CAGRLPVGGEETQYF; CDR3nt: TGTGCCGGCCGCCTCCCGGTAGGGGGGGAAGAGACCCAGTACTTC; v_gene: TRBV11-1; j_gene: TRBJ2-5; d_gene: -; abundance: -
CDR3aa: CATSDLYGSGGYTF; CDR3nt: TGTGCCACCAGTGATTTGTACGGTTCAGGAGGCTACACCTTC; v_gene: TRBV24-1; j_gene: TRBJ1-2; d_gene: -; abundance: many
CDR3aa: CASSMSGTSGSDEQFF; CDR3nt: TGTGCCAGTAGTATGAGCGGGACTAGCGGGAGTGACGAGCAGTTCTTC; v_gene: TRBV19; j_gene: TRBJ2-1; d_gene: TRBD2; abundance: -
CDR3aa: CASSRGSPLHF; CDR3nt: TGCGCCAGCAGCAGGGGTTCACCCCTCCACTTT; v_gene: TRBV10-2; j_gene: TRBJ1-6; d_gene: -; abundance: -
CDR3aa: CASSLVAGGFQETQYF; CDR3nt: TGTGCCAGCAGCTTAGTAGCGGGGGGATTTCAGGAGACCCAGTACTTC; v_gene: TRBV7-8; j_gene: TRBJ2-5; d_gene: TRBD2; abundance: many
CDR3aa: CASSTPGTGGGEQYF; CDR3nt: TGTGCCAGTAGTACCCCCGGGACAGGGGGAGGCGAGCAGTACTTC; v_gene: TRBV19; j_gene: TRBJ2-7; d_gene: TRBD1; abundance: many
CDR3aa: CSVRRQGLGTQYF; CDR3nt: TGCAGCGTTAGACGACAGGGGCTGGGGACTCAGTACTTC; v_gene: TRBV29-1; j_gene: TRBJ2-5; d_gene: TRBD1; abundance: once
CDR3aa: CASSKPSTGELFF; CDR3nt: TGTGCCAGCAGTAAGCCCAGTACCGGGGAGCTGTTTTTT; v_gene: TRBV2; j_gene: TRBJ2-2; d_gene: -; abundance: many
CDR3aa: CASSLWGEQYF; CDR3nt: TGTGCCAGCAGCTTGTGGGGCGAGCAGTACTTC; v_gene: TRBV5-6; j_gene: TRBJ2-7; d_gene: -; abundance: many
CDR3aa: CASSLVGLSGANVLTF; CDR3nt: TGTGCCAGCAGCTTAGTTGGCCTCTCTGGGGCCAACGTCCTGACTTTC; v_gene: TRBV7-8; j_gene: TRBJ2-6; d_gene: -; abundance: many
CDR3aa: CASSSQGGGGPLHF; CDR3nt: TGTGCCAGCAGCTCACAGGGGGGGGGCGGACCCCTCCACTTT; v_gene: TRBV7-2; j_gene: TRBJ1-6; d_gene: TRBD1; abundance: many
CDR3aa: CASSRTSGTEQYF; CDR3nt: TGTGCCAGTAGTCGGACTAGCGGGACCGAGCAGTACTTC; v_gene: TRBV19; j_gene: TRBJ2-7; d_gene: TRBD2; abundance: -
CDR3aa: CASSAQTGIAYEQYF; CDR3nt: TGTGCCAGCAGCGCCCAAACAGGGATCGCCTACGAGCAGTACTTC; v_gene: TRBV9; j_gene: TRBJ2-7; d_gene: -; abundance: -
CDR3aa: CASNPGIWGMYEQYF; CDR3nt: TGTGCCAGCAATCCCGGGATTTGGGGGATGTACGAGCAGTACTTC; v_gene: TRBV2; j_gene: TRBJ2-7; d_gene: -; abundance: many
CDR3aa: CASSLGSGYTF; CDR3nt: TGTGCCAGCAGCTTAGGAAGTGGCTACACCTTC; v_gene: TRBV7-2; j_gene: TRBJ1-2; d_gene: -; abundance: many
CDR3aa: CASSTPGLAGTTDYTGELFF; CDR3nt: TGTGCCAGCAGCACACCGGGACTAGCGGGAACCACCGATTACACCGGGGAGCTGTTTTTT; v_gene: TRBV7-6; j_gene: TRBJ2-2; d_gene: TRBD2; abundance: few
CDR3aa: CASSQEVGQGSGYTF; CDR3nt: TGCGCCAGCAGCCAAGAAGTGGGCCAGGGTAGTGGCTACACCTTC; v_gene: TRBV4-3; j_gene: TRBJ1-2; d_gene: -; abundance: once
CDR3aa: CASSSWMSSYEQYF; CDR3nt: TGTGCCAGCAGCTCCTGGATGAGCTCCTACGAGCAGTACTTC; v_gene: TRBV7-8; j_gene: TRBJ2-7; d_gene: -; abundance: many
CDR3aa: CASSLVWSGRNQPQHF; CDR3nt: TGTGCCAGCAGTTTAGTTTGGTCGGGGCGCAATCAGCCCCAGCATTTT; v_gene: TRBV12-3/TRBV12-4; j_gene: TRBJ1-5; d_gene: -; abundance: -
CDR3aa: CAISETGETQYF; CDR3nt: TGTGCCATCAGTGAGACTGGAGAGACCCAGTACTTC; v_gene: TRBV10-3; j_gene: TRBJ2-5; d_gene: -; abundance: -
CDR3aa: CSYSGTERLKLFF; CDR3nt: TGCAGTTACTCGGGGACGGAAAGACTAAAACTGTTTTTT; v_gene: TRBV29-1; j_gene: TRBJ1-4; d_gene: -; abundance: -
CDR3aa: CATSRVLGPDEQYF; CDR3nt: TGCGCCACCAGCAGAGTTCTAGGTCCCGACGAGCAGTACTTC; v_gene: TRBV15; j_gene: TRBJ2-7; d_gene: -; abundance: -